Each of the 23 T cell receptor beta chains below was sequenced from the same sample in a study of blood T cells in healthy people across ages. Using a J-beta primer mix together with a sample-barcoded 5' primer, a second PCR was run for about 7 to 12 cycles. TCRdb re-called the 5' RACE reads through MiXCR, storing one row per CDR3 protein. The sample gives 950,000 to 1,200,000 distinct CDR3 sequences, about two fifths of which show up once; over 10% is in the top ten. Source material: blood. The origin of the receptors is a young man in good health.

This clonotype appeared a few times. J is TRBJ1-5 and V is TRBV7-2; D is unresolved. Germline CDR1 SGHTA, CDR2 FQGNSA. Trimming shortened V by 2 bases and J by 0 bases, and 11 bases separated the two germline ends. The CDR3 is made up of 16 amino acids. This CDR3 is CASSLSAADSNQPQHF. The CDR3 DNA follows: TGTGCCAGCAGCTTAAGTGCAGCCGATAGCAATCAGCCCCAGCATTTT.

This clonotype has just a few counts. The rearrangement links TRBV4-2 to TRBJ1-6, with D maybe TRBD1 (5 bases). The germline CDR1 and CDR2 sequences are LGHNA and YNFKEQ. Trimming took 1 base from V and 10 from J, leaving 23 bases between them. The CDR3 runs to 18 residues. CDR3 in amino acids: CASSQAPGPGSVRSPLHF. CDR3 bases: TGTGCCAGCAGCCAAGCCCCGGGGCCAGGGAGTGTGAGGTCACCCCTCCACTTT.

The V and J genes are TRBV30 and TRBJ2-7, with D unclear. The germline V and J ends were trimmed by 0 bases and 0 bases, with 12 bases remaining between them. The CDR3 sequence is 15 residues long. Germline V gene sequence: CDR1 GTSNPN, CDR2 SVGIG (reference sequence). This CDR3 is CAWSVGGPVSYEQYF. DNA for the CDR3: TGTGCCTGGAGTGTAGGCGGACCCGTCTCCTACGAGCAGTACTTC.

In this sample, this clonotype turned up a few times. The V gene is TRBV7-9, the J gene TRBJ1-5; D unresolved. Germline CDR1 reads SEHNR; CDR2 reads FQNEAQ (reference sequence). The CDR3 spans 14 residues. The V and J ends lost 3 bases and 3 bases respectively, with 9 bases between them. The CDR3 is CASSFGGDNQPQHF. CDR3 coding DNA: TGTGCCAGCAGCTTTGGTGGGGACAATCAGCCCCAGCATTTT.

The CDR3 sequence: CSAKQGAESSYNSPLHF. CDR3 coding DNA: TGCAGTGCTAAACAGGGGGCGGAAAGCTCCTATAATTCACCCCTCCACTTT. This chain joins TRBV20-1 and TRBJ1-6; 9 bases are a match to TRBD1. Per germline, CDR1 DFQATT and CDR2 SNEGSKA (reference sequence). This CDR3 is built from 17 residues. Germline trimming cut 4 bases from V and 0 bases from J; bases unmatched to any gene: 7.

This clonotype was recorded a few times. The CDR3 loop is CASSSPRGRTEAFF. The DNA for the CDR3 is TGTGCCAGCAGCTCCCCTCGGGGGCGGACTGAAGCTTTCTTT. The rearrangement uses TRBV7-8 and TRBJ1-1; tentative D call: TRBD1 (6 bases). Per the germline V gene, CDR1 is SGHVS and CDR2 is FQNEAQ. The CDR3 totals 14 residues. The V end lost 4 bases, the J end lost 5 bases, and 14 bases lay between the germline ends.

This clonotype was counted between two and nine times. V and J are TRBV6-1 and TRBJ2-1; 13 bases align to TRBD2. The CDR3 covers 17 residues. Germline assignment: CDR1 MNHNS and CDR2 SASEGT. V trimming: 5 bases; J trimming: 4 bases; junction bases outside the gene matches: 8. This CDR3 reads CASSHRLAGGLYNEQFF. The CDR3 coding sequence is TGTGCCAGCAGTCATAGACTAGCGGGGGGACTGTACAATGAGCAGTTCTTC.

The chain employs TRBV9 and TRBJ1-3; 7 bases agree with TRBD1. This CDR3 has 15 amino acids. With 2 bases clipped from V and 14 bases from J, the junction kept 16 bases outside the gene matches. Germline CDR1 reads SGDLS; CDR2 reads YYNGEE. The CDR3 DNA is TGTGCCAGCAGCGTCGGGACAGCGGGGTGGAATCCGGTATATTTT. This encodes CASSVGTAGWNPVYF. Full variable domain (outside the CDR3, taken from reference TRBV9 and TRBJ1-3): DSGVTQTPKHLITATGQRVTLRCSPRSGDLSVYWYQQSLDQGLQFLIQYYNGEERAKGNILERFSAQQFPDLHSELNLSSLELGDSALYFCASSVGTAGWNPVYFGEGSWLTVV.

The chain carries TRBV2 and TRBJ2-3; D is uncertain. The CDR3 totals 16 residues. V lost 7 bases, J lost 1 base, and 18 bases lay in between. The germline V gene encodes CDR1 SNHLY and CDR2 FYNNEI. The CDR3 is CASTPQRAPRTDTQYF. The DNA of the CDR3 is TGTGCCAGCACCCCTCAAAGGGCACCGCGCACAGATACGCAGTATTTT.

This clonotype has more than one count but fewer than ten. This chain uses TRBV20-1 with TRBJ1-1; D remains ambiguous. The germline V gene has CDR1 DFQATT and CDR2 SNEGSKA (reference sequence). The CDR3 runs to 12 residues. Trimming took off 3 bases at V and 0 bases at J, with 5 bases between the two ends. CDR3 DNA: TGCAGTGCTAGCAAACTGAACACTGAAGCTTTCTTT. Its translation is CSASKLNTEAFF.

This clonotype has more than one count but fewer than ten. The J gene is TRBJ2-1, the V gene TRBV5-4, with a possible D match to TRBD2 (6 bases). The CDR3 totals 17 residues. CDR1 and CDR2 (germline): SGHNT, YYREEE (reference sequence). Trimming left V 0 bases short and J 5 bases short, with 18 bases between. The CDR3 protein is CASSLEEGQYRDNEQFF. CDR3 nucleotide sequence: TGTGCCAGCAGCTTGGAGGAGGGTCAATACCGCGACAATGAGCAGTTCTTC.

This clonotype occurred a few times. The chain joins TRBV6-2 or TRBV6-3 to TRBJ2-3, with D uncertain. The CDR3 extends over 16 amino acids. Germline lookup yields CDR1 MNHEY and CDR2 SVGEGT. V was shortened by 2 bases and J by 0 bases, with 12 bases between the two germline ends. The CDR3 bases are TGTGCCAGCAGTTACCAGGAGACCTCTAGCACAGATACGCAGTATTTT. It translates to CASSYQETSSTDTQYF.

This chain uses TRBV6-6 with TRBJ1-2, with 7 bases aligning to TRBD1. Trimming took 3 bases from V and 8 from J; bases not matched to a gene: 3. This CDR3 spans 12 amino acids. Germline CDR1 reads MNHNY; CDR2 reads SVGAGI (reference sequence). The CDR3 sequence is CASSYQGEGYTF. The CDR3 DNA reads as TGTGCCAGCAGTTATCAGGGGGAAGGCTACACCTTC.

V and J are TRBV27 and TRBJ2-1; 8 bases map to TRBD2. The CDR3 extends over 16 amino acids. Losses at the gene ends were 2 bases for V and 13 bases for J; bases not matched to a gene: 16. Germline CDR1 reads MNHEY; CDR2 reads SMNVEV (reference sequence). In DNA, the CDR3 is TGTGCCAGCAGTTTAGGGTCTAGCGGGTTCCAAGAGACCCAGTTCTTC. This encodes CASSLGSSGFQETQFF.

The chain links TRBV18 to TRBJ1-1; 8 positions match TRBD1. Germline-derived CDR1 and CDR2 are KGHSH and LQKENI. The junction had 3 bases not matched to a gene; V was cut back by 2 bases and J by 4 bases. The CDR3 has 14 amino acids. The CDR3 here is CASSPGDRITEAFF. The CDR3 nucleotides read TGTGCCAGCTCACCAGGGGACAGGATCACTGAAGCTTTCTTT.

This chain links TRBV20-1 with TRBJ1-5, with D possibly being TRBD1 (6 bases). The CDR3 length is 13 residues. Trimming removed 3 bases at V and 7 bases at J, with 13 bases between. Germline CDR1 is DFQATT and CDR2 is SNEGSKA (reference sequence). In DNA form, the CDR3 reads TGCAGTGCTAGTAAACAGGGAGGGCAGCCCCAGCATTTT. Protein product: CSASKQGGQPQHF.

This clonotype was observed a handful of times. The gene calls are TRBV29-1 and TRBJ1-3, with TRBD1 identical over 8 bases. Losses at the gene ends were 6 bases for V and 0 bases for J; bases not matched to a gene: 4. This CDR3 is 14 amino acids long. The germline gives CDR1 SQVTM, CDR2 ANQGSEA. The CDR3 DNA reads as TGCAGCGTCGGACAGGGATTCTCTGGAAACACCATATATTTT. Its translation: CSVGQGFSGNTIYF. Supplemented by reference TRBV29-1 and TRBJ1-3, the full variable domain reads SAVISQKPSRDICQRGTSLTIQCQVDSQVTMMFWYRQQPGQSLTLIATANQGSEATYESGFVIDKFPISRPNLTFSTLTVSNMSPEDSSIYLCSVGQGFSGNTIYFGEGSWLTVV.

V gene TRBV5-1 combines with J gene TRBJ2-7; a possible D gene is TRBD1 (5 bases). The CDR3 is 14 amino acids. The germline gives CDR1 SGHRS, CDR2 YFSETQ. V lost 3 bases, J lost 2 bases, and 12 bases lay in between. CDR3 loop: CASSSGDSPYEQYF. CDR3 sequence (DNA): TGCGCCAGCAGCTCGGGTGACAGTCCCTACGAGCAGTACTTC.

This chain links TRBV6-5 with TRBJ2-1; D is undetermined. Trimming took off 3 bases at V and 6 bases at J, with 15 bases between the two ends. CDR1 and CDR2 (germline): MNHEY, SVGAGI. The CDR3 runs to 15 residues. The CDR3 sequence is CASSYELKSPNEQFF. The CDR3 DNA sequence: TGTGCCAGCAGTTATGAACTAAAAAGCCCCAATGAGCAGTTCTTC.

J is TRBJ2-3 and V is TRBV24-1; D remains ambiguous. With 2 bases removed from V and 4 bases from J, the gap between germline ends came to 12 bases. From germline, CDR1 is KGHDR and CDR2 SFDVKD. This CDR3 region has 15 residues. In DNA form, the CDR3 reads TGTGCCACCAGTGATTCCCGAAGTGGGGCAGATACGCAGTATTTT. Protein sequence: CATSDSRSGADTQYF.

This clonotype was found once. V gene TRBV11-2 combines with J gene TRBJ2-7; D is perhaps TRBD2 (7 bases). The end of the DNA fits TRBJ2-5 better, so the J call may be wrong. Germline CDR1 is SGHAT and CDR2 is FQNNGV. The CDR3 length is 15 residues. CDR3: CASSSSGGAGETQYF. The CDR3 nucleotides read TGTGCCAGCAGCTCCAGTGGGGGGGCAGGGGAGACCCAGTACTTC.

The genes are TRBV9 and TRBJ1-5; perhaps TRBD1 as D (6 bases). V was pared by 2 bases and J by 4 bases, with 13 bases between. The length of the CDR3 is 15 residues. Germline V lookup: CDR1 SGDLS, CDR2 YYNGEE. CDR3 coding DNA: TGTGCCAGCAGCGTCACAGGGATTGCAAATCAGCCCCAGCATTTT. Translated: CASSVTGIANQPQHF.

This clonotype came up once. The chain joins TRBV28 to TRBJ2-5, with D tentatively TRBD2 (5 bases). The germline V and J ends were trimmed by 8 bases and 2 bases, with 12 bases remaining between them. The CDR3 is 13 residues long. CDR1 is MDHEN, CDR2 SYDVKM, per germline. CDR3 residues: CASLGLLQETQYF. For the CDR3, the DNA is TGTGCCAGCCTAGGACTCCTACAAGAGACCCAGTACTTC.